This TCR beta chain was profiled in a study of beta chain features in type 1 diabetes. Findings of the study overall: Fewer insertions but more deletions were seen at VDJ junctions in type 1 diabetes patients.

Losses at the gene ends were 3 bases for V and 7 bases for J; bases not matched to a gene: 11. The germline V gene has CDR1 SGHRS and CDR2 YFSETQ. The CDR3 is 15 amino acids. Worth noting for this clone: Its target is unknown.

Every isolated RNA sample was fully reverse transcribed, so sequencing captured expressed TCRB transcripts. Sequencing used immunoSEQ multiplex PCR; TCRdb keeps in-frame clones, though not all of them. This sample has some 240,000 clones; about a tenth occur once, and the top ten carry over 1%. The sequence derives from a man younger than 30 in good health. The chain has TRBV5-1 and TRBJ2-5; TRBD2 matches 8 bases. Specimen: central memory CD4+ T cells from blood. The CDR3 loop is CASSSISGILGTQYF. DNA of the CDR3: TGCGCCAGCAGCTCGATTAGCGGGATCTTGGGGACCCAGTACTTC.